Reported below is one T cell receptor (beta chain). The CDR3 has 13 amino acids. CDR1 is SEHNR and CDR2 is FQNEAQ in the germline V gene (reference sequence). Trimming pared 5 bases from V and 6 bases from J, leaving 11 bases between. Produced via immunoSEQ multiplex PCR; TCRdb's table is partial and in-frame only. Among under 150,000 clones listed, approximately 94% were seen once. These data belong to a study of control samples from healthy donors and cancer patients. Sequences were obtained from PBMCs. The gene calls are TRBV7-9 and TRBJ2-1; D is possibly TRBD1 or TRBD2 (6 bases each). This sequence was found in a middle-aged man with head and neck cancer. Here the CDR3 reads CASSLGGINEQFF. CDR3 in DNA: TGTGCCAGCAGCCTAGGGGGGATCAATGAGCAGTTCTTC.